This paragraph reports one T cell receptor beta chain. As yet, its antigen is unknown. Healthy bone marrow donors made up the donor group. The ends were cut back, 3 bases at V and 3 bases at J, with 8 bases in the middle. Germline values: CDR1 LGHNA, CDR2 YNFKEQ. There are 13 residues in the CDR3. This sample was taken from a study of cytomegalovirus exposure and HLA in healthy donors. Across the whole study: Most donors, 80% to 90% of a few hundred genotyped, fell in the Caucasian-associated ancestry cluster. Study-wide results and caveats: Clonal expansion, a later analysis showed, was greater in HLA-associated TCR beta chains than in equally common others.

Vbeta (60) and Jbeta (13) primers were used in the PCR. The repertoire was sequenced with immunoSEQ multiplex PCR; TCRdb's copy has only in-frame clones and lacks some. The sample shows around 180,000 clones, 78% of them seen only once. The specimen sequenced was PBMCs. The receptor was derived from a woman aged 25-40 years in good health and CMV-seropositive. The V call is TRBV4-2, the J call TRBJ2-5; D is unresolved. The CDR3 loop reads CASSQRTEETQYF. The DNA of the CDR3 is TGTGCCAGCAGCCAGCGAACAGAAGAGACCCAGTACTTC.